The 24 T cell receptor beta chains listed next were all sequenced from one sample in a study of CD8+ T cells in alopecia areata. After isolation, RNA underwent reverse transcription to generate cDNA as the sequencing template. The repertoire was sequenced with immunoSEQ multiplex PCR; TCRdb's copy has only in-frame clones and lacks some. The sample lists roughly 200,000 clones, around 63% seen once, with under 2% in the top ten. This material consisted of CD4+ T cells sorted from blood, taken at week 0. These receptors were collected from a human donor with alopecia areata.

This clone was seen a few times. The chain links TRBV7-2 to TRBJ2-5; no clear D gene. Deletions cut 1 base from V and 5 bases from J, with 11 bases between. The CDR3 contains 14 residues. Germline-derived CDR1 and CDR2 are SGHTA and FQGNSA. CDR3 sequence: CASSLVMSTETQYF. As DNA, the CDR3 is TGTGCCAGCAGCTTAGTAATGAGCACGGAGACCCAGTACTTC.

This clone occurred a few times. Other nucleotide sequences from this sample produce the same CDR3. This sequence joins TRBV2 and TRBJ2-2; D not resolved. The CDR3 has 11 residues. Germline V gene lookup returns CDR1 SNHLY and CDR2 FYNNEI. Trimming shortened V by 5 bases and J by 5 bases, and 3 bases separated the two germline ends. The CDR3 DNA reads as TGTGCCAGCAGTTATACCGGGGAGCTGTTTTTT. As protein: CASSYTGELFF.

The chain links TRBV9 to TRBJ1-2; D gene uncertain. The CDR3 loop spans 13 amino acids. The V end lost 0 bases, the J end lost 7 bases, and 10 bases lay between the germline ends. Germline-derived CDR1 and CDR2 are SGDLS and YYNGEE. The CDR3 reads CASSVAPASGYTF. The CDR3 bases are TGTGCCAGCAGCGTAGCCCCCGCAAGTGGCTACACCTTC.

The V and J genes are TRBV7-2 and TRBJ2-7; no clear D gene. The CDR3 is made up of 12 amino acids. V lost 5 bases to trimming and J lost 6 bases, with 11 bases between them. From germline, CDR1 is SGHTA and CDR2 FQGNSA. CDR3 nucleotides: TGTGCCAGCAGCCACGACCGCTTCGAGCAGTACTTC. This encodes CASSHDRFEQYF.

This clone was counted between two and nine times. This chain uses TRBV5-1 with TRBJ1-5; TRBD1 aligns across 7 bases. V lost 3 bases and J lost 7; bases outside the gene matches: 4. The CDR3 sequence is 13 residues long. CDR1 and CDR2 from the germline V gene are SGHRS and YFSETQ. The CDR3 region is CASSYTGEQPQHF. For the CDR3, the DNA is TGCGCCAGCAGCTACACAGGGGAGCAGCCCCAGCATTTT.

This clone was seen a few times. This sequence joins TRBV27 and TRBJ2-6; D perhaps matches TRBD1 (6 bases). V gave up 6 bases and J gave up 1 base, with 10 bases separating them. Germline V gene sequence: CDR1 MNHEY, CDR2 SMNVEV (reference sequence). This CDR3 is 15 amino acids long. The CDR3 region has the DNA TGTGCCAGCAGCTACCAGGGGTCTGGGGCCAACGTCCTGACTTTC. Translating it yields CASSYQGSGANVLTF.

The gene calls are TRBV5-1 and TRBJ2-7, with a tentative D call TRBD1 (5 bases). Germline CDR1 reads SGHRS; CDR2 reads YFSETQ. The CDR3 runs 13 residues. V dropped 0 bases and J dropped 2 bases, with 6 bases sitting between them. CDR3 loop: CASSLAGTYEQYF. The CDR3, as DNA: TGCGCCAGCAGCTTGGCAGGGACCTACGAGCAGTACTTC.

The chain joins TRBV7-2 to TRBJ2-3, with D perhaps matching TRBD2 (6 bases). CDR1 and CDR2 from the germline V gene are SGHTA and FQGNSA. This CDR3 spans 17 amino acids. V was trimmed by 4 bases and J by 1 base, leaving 18 bases between them. CDR3 protein: CASSSQNGGRGTDTQYF. The DNA for the CDR3 is TGTGCCAGCAGCTCCCAAAACGGGGGACGGGGCACAGATACGCAGTATTTT.

The chain couples TRBV30 to TRBJ1-1; 7 nucleotides match TRBD1. CDR1 GTSNPN and CDR2 SVGIG come from the germline V gene (reference sequence). The ends lost 4 bases at V and 2 bases at J; junction bases unmatched: 7. This CDR3 region has 14 residues. CDR3 sequence (DNA): TGTGCCTGGATTAAAAGACAGGGCAACACTGAAGCTTTCTTT. This translates into CAWIKRQGNTEAFF.

This chain links TRBV30 with TRBJ2-1; the D gene is possibly TRBD2 (6 bases). This CDR3 spans 17 amino acids. Germline CDR1 and CDR2: GTSNPN and SVGIG (reference sequence). V lost 1 base and J lost 0, with 16 bases in between. The CDR3 nucleotides read TGTGCCTGGAGTGCCGACCCGACCGGGAGCTCCTACAATGAGCAGTTCTTC. This sequence encodes CAWSADPTGSSYNEQFF.

V is TRBV30 and J is TRBJ1-2; D is unresolved. With 3 bases removed from V and 2 bases from J, the gap between germline ends came to 10 bases. Germline V gene lookup returns CDR1 GTSNPN and CDR2 SVGIG (reference sequence). The length of the CDR3 is 13 residues. The CDR3, as DNA: TGTGCCTGGAGCGGAACAGAGAACTATGGCTACACCTTC. It encodes CAWSGTENYGYTF.

The V call is TRBV30, the J call TRBJ2-1; D is perhaps TRBD2 (5 bases). V was clipped by 0 bases and J by 4 bases, with 10 bases between them. The germline CDR1 and CDR2 sequences are GTSNPN and SVGIG (reference sequence). There are 14 residues in the CDR3. The CDR3 DNA follows: TGTGCCTGGAGTGTAATGGGGAGATACAATGAGCAGTTCTTC. It encodes CAWSVMGRYNEQFF. The full variable domain, rest sourced from reference TRBV30 and TRBJ2-1, is SQTIHQWPATLVQPVGSPLSLECTVEGTSNPNLYWYRQAAGRGLQLLFYSVGIGQISSEVPQNLSASRPQDRQFILSSKKLLLSDSGFYLCAWSVMGRYNEQFFGPGTRLTVL.

This clone was observed at least ten times. V usage is TRBV7-8 and J usage is TRBJ1-1; unclear D gene. Per the germline V gene, CDR1 is SGHVS and CDR2 is FQNEAQ. The CDR3 has 13 amino acids. Trimming took 1 base from V and 5 from J, leaving 8 bases between them. In DNA form, the CDR3 reads TGTGCCAGCAGCTTAGGGTTCAGGACTGAAGCTTTCTTT. Residues: CASSLGFRTEAFF.

The CDR3 loop is CAWSGITEAFF. CDR3 coding DNA: TGTGCCTGGAGTGGTATCACTGAAGCTTTCTTT. The chain combines TRBV30 with TRBJ1-1; no clear D gene. CDR3 length: 11 residues. The germline gives CDR1 GTSNPN, CDR2 SVGIG (reference sequence). The V gene lost 1 base and the J gene lost 4 bases, with 4 bases spanning the gap.

This chain connects TRBV9 to TRBJ1-1; D ambiguous. Germline V gene data show CDR1 as SGDLS and CDR2 as YYNGEE. Trimming stripped 0 bases from V and 5 bases from J, with 11 bases between. CDR3 length equals 14 residues. The CDR3 loop reads CASSVVIAATEAFF. Written as DNA, the CDR3 is TGTGCCAGCAGCGTAGTTATAGCCGCTACTGAAGCTTTCTTT. Supplemented by reference TRBV9 and TRBJ1-1, the full variable domain reads DSGVTQTPKHLITATGQRVTLRCSPRSGDLSVYWYQQSLDQGLQFLIQYYNGEERAKGNILERFSAQQFPDLHSELNLSSLELGDSALYFCASSVVIAATEAFFGQGTRLTVV.

This chain joins TRBV5-1 and TRBJ1-2, with 9 bases matching TRBD1. CDR3 length equals 15 residues. Trimming at V came to 4 bases and at J to 4 bases, leaving 8 bases not matched to a gene. Germline values: CDR1 SGHRS, CDR2 YFSETQ. CDR3 region: CASSNTRTGVYGYTF. CDR3 DNA: TGCGCCAGCAGCAACACCCGGACAGGGGTCTATGGCTACACCTTC.

This chain uses TRBV29-1 with TRBJ2-7; 10 bases match TRBD1. V trimming: 7 bases; J trimming: 6 bases; junction bases outside the gene matches: 9. The CDR3 covers 13 residues. CDR1 and CDR2 (germline): SQVTM, ANQGSEA. The CDR3 sequence is CSAGQGGFREQYF. CDR3 bases: TGCAGCGCCGGACAGGGGGGCTTTCGCGAGCAGTACTTC.

This chain connects TRBV29-1 to TRBJ2-7; D perhaps matches TRBD1 (6 bases). The CDR3 is 15 amino acids. CDR1 and CDR2 (germline): SQVTM, ANQGSEA. The ends were cut back, 0 bases at V and 2 bases at J, with 14 bases in the middle. CDR3: CSVEDPDRRTYEQYF. In DNA, the CDR3 is TGCAGCGTTGAAGACCCCGACAGGAGAACCTACGAGCAGTACTTC.

This chain joins TRBV25-1 and TRBJ2-7; 7 bases agree with TRBD1. J lost 4 bases, V lost 3 bases, and 15 bases had no gene match. The CDR3 is made up of 17 amino acids. Germline CDR1 reads MGHDK; CDR2 reads SYGVNS. CDR3 amino acids: CASSESPGTVEAYEQYF. CDR3 nucleotide sequence: TGTGCCAGCAGTGAGTCACCCGGGACAGTCGAGGCGTACGAGCAGTACTTC.

For this clone: The same CDR3 can be traced to other DNA sequences in this sample. The chain joins TRBV18 to TRBJ1-1, with unresolved D. Germline V lookup: CDR1 KGHSH, CDR2 LQKENI. The CDR3 extends over 13 amino acids. V was trimmed by 3 bases and J by 2 bases, leaving 7 bases between them. The CDR3 here is CASSPLGNTEAFF. The CDR3 DNA reads as TGTGCCAGCTCACCTTTAGGCAACACTGAAGCTTTCTTT.

This clone was recorded a few times. J is TRBJ2-5 and V is TRBV15, with 11 bases matching TRBD2. Germline V gives CDR1 LNHNV, CDR2 YYDKDF (reference sequence). This CDR3 comprises 18 residues. With 1 base clipped from V and 3 bases from J, the junction kept 10 bases outside the gene matches. CDR3 nucleotides: TGTGCCACCAGCAGAGCTTGGGGGAAGACTAGCGGGGAAGAGACCCAGTACTTC. Residues: CATSRAWGKTSGEETQYF.

V usage is TRBV7-2 and J usage is TRBJ1-6; 10 bases map to TRBD1. From germline, CDR1 is SGHTA and CDR2 FQGNSA. The CDR3 covers 18 residues. V was pared by 4 bases and J by 4 bases, with 10 bases of the junction left unmatched. The CDR3 sequence is CASSSPPGQGVYNSPLHF. Written as DNA, the CDR3 is TGTGCCAGCAGCTCACCTCCTGGACAGGGGGTTTATAATTCACCCCTCCACTTT.

CDR3 amino acids: CSVARGGDNEQFF. The CDR3 DNA is TGCAGCGTTGCGCGCGGGGGGGACAATGAGCAGTTCTTC. The rearrangement joins TRBV29-1 to TRBJ2-1; 9 positions agree with TRBD2. Trimming removed 4 bases from V and 5 bases from J; junction bases left unmatched: 3. Germline V gene data show CDR1 as SQVTM and CDR2 as ANQGSEA. The CDR3 has 13 residues.

The chain links TRBV6-6 to TRBJ2-7, with 7 bases fitting TRBD1. The CDR3 totals 13 residues. Germline-derived CDR1 and CDR2 are MNHNY and SVGAGI (reference sequence). The trim removed 6 bases at V and 2 bases at J, leaving 4 bases unmatched. The CDR3, as DNA: TGTGCCAGCAGGGACAGGCTTACCTACGAGCAGTACTTC. Amino acids: CASRDRLTYEQYF.